This T cell receptor beta chain is from a study of Graves' ophthalmopathy and Graves' hyperthyroidism. Overall study context: In this cohort's terms, stable hyperthyroidism meant no ophthalmopathy by 18 months of follow-up. Study-level results: Progression of ophthalmopathy was predicted by the model with about 68% sensitivity and around 72% specificity. Blood also held most thyroid clonotypes expanded above 0.001 frequency.

Transcripts of RNA were the source for amplifying TCR beta CDR3 regions. First-round RT-PCR relied on HTBI primers, and a second-round multiplex PCR came next. One entry per CDR3 protein, called by TCRdb with MiXCR from the multiplex PCR reads. The sample records about 500,000 distinct CDR3 sequences, under 45% being singletons. Germline CDR1 MNHEY, CDR2 SMNVEV (reference sequence). The CDR3 has 17 amino acids. Trimming removed 5 bases from V and 0 bases from J, with 16 bases in between. As concerns this clonotype: Antigen: not known.

The receptor's source is an adult man with Graves' hyperthyroidism. Input material: peripheral blood or thyroid tissue (not recorded which). The chain links TRBV27 to TRBJ1-4, with no clear D. The CDR3 DNA sequence: TGTGCCAGCAGTCGCAACCAACTTGGTGCAACTAATGAAAAACTGTTTTTT. Its translation: CASSRNQLGATNEKLFF.